These 2 T cell receptor beta chains came from one sample sequenced in a study of blood T cell repertoires in COVID-19. Libraries were prepared by immunoSEQ multiplex PCR; TCRdb keeps only in-frame clonotypes and omits some of them. The sample includes about 300,000 clones, about 87% of them seen just once. The sample taken for sequencing was peripheral blood. The receptors were gathered from a woman in her 30s with COVID-19, enrolled during active disease.

V and J are TRBV6-5 and TRBJ1-1; tentatively, D is TRBD1 (6 bases). This CDR3 spans 12 amino acids. Germline V CDR1 and CDR2: MNHEY, SVGAGI. V was shortened by 8 bases and J by 7 bases, with 14 bases between the two germline ends. The CDR3 protein is CASRGQTNEAFF. Here the CDR3 DNA reads TGTGCCAGCCGCGGACAGACTAATGAAGCTTTCTTT.

This rearrangement joins TRBV5-1 to TRBJ1-6, with D perhaps matching TRBD1 (5 bases). The germline CDR1 and CDR2 sequences are SGHRS and YFSETQ. Trimming took 4 bases from V and 9 from J, leaving 11 bases between them. The CDR3 spans 13 residues. The CDR3: CASSQGGTSPLHF. The CDR3 DNA reads as TGCGCCAGCAGCCAGGGCGGAACTTCACCCCTCCACTTT. The whole variable domain, remainder taken from reference TRBV5-1 and TRBJ1-6, is KAGVTQTPRYLIKTRGQQVTLSCSPISGHRSVSWYQQTPGQGLQFLFEYFSETQRNKGNFPGRFSGRQFSNSRSEMNVSTLELGDSALYLCASSQGGTSPLHFGNGTRLTVT.